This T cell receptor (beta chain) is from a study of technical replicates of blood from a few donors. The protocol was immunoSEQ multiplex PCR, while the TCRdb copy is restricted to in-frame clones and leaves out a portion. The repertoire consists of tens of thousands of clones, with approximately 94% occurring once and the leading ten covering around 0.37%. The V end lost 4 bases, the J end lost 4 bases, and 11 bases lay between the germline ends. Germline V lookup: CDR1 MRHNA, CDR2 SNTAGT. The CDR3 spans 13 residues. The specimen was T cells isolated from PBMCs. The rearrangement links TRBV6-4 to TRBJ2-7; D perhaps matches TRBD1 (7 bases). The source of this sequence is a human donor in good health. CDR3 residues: CASSAGGSYEQYF. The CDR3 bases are TGTGCCAGCAGTGCAGGGGGGAGTTACGAGCAGTACTTC.